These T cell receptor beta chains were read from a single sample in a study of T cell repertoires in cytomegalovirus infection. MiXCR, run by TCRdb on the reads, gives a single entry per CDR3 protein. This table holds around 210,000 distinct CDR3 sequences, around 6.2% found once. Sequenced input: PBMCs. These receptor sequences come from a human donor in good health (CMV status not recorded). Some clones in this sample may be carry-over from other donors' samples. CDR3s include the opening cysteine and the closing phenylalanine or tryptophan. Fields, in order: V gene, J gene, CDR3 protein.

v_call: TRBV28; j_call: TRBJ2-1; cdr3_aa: CASSSRDYNEQFF
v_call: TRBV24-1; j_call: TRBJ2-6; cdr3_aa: CATSTTGTAGANVLTF
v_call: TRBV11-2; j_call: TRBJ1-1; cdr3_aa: CASSFTGTENTEAFF
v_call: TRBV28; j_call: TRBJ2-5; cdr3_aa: CASSRGGLAGETQYF
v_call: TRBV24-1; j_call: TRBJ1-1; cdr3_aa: CATSDSSGRFEAFF
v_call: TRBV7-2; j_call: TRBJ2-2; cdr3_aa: CASSLKLGGELFF
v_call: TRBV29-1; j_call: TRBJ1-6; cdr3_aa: CSVAFSGLGNSPLHF
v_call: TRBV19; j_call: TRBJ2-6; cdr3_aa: CATGGGFSGANVLTF
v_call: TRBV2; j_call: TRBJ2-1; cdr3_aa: CASSEKRESYNEQFF
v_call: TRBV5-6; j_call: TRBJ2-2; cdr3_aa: CASSRGTSGLFTGELFF
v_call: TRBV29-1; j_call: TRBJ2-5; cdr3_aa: CSVEFLEGETQYF
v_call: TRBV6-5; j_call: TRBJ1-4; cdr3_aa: CASSYRGTTNEKLFF
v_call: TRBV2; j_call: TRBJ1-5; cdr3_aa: CASSEQQFDQPQHF
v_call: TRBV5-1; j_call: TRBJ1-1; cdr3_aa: CASSPLNRATEAFF
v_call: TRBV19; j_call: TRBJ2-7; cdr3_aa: CASSPAAPGTGRSYEQYF
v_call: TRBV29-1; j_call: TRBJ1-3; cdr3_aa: CSVEAVSPWLGNTIYF
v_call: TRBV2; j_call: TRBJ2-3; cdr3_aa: CASSDGSTDTQYF
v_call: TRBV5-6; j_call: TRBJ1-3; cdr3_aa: CASSPVGGGGNTIYF
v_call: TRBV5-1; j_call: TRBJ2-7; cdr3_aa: CASSLVAGGLSYEQYF
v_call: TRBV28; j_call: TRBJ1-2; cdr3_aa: CDSSNDRGGSYTF
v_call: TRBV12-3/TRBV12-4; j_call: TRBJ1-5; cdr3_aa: CASTLTGAQPQHF
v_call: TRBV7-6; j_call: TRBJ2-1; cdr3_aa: CASSLGGEQFF
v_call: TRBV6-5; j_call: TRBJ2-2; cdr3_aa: CASRYGTVRSGELFF
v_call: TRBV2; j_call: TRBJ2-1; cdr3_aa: CASSPGTDSYNEQFF
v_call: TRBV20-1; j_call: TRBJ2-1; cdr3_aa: CSASRLTSGGFNEQFF
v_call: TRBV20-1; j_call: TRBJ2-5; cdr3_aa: CSASGGAIWETQYF
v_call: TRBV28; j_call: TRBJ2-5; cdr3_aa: CASSLISRGARETQYF
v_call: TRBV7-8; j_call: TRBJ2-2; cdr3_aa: CASSLITNTGELFF
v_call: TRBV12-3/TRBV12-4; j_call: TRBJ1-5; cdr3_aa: CASSLGKQPQHF
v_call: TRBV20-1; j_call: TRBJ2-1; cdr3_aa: CSATEDRATYNEQFF
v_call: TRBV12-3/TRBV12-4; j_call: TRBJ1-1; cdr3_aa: CASSLIMNTEAFF
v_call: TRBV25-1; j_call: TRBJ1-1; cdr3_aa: CASSEGGGSTEAFF
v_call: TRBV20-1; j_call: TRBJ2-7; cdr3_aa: CSAGDGSSYEQYF
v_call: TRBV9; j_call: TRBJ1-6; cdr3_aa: CASSRGALNSPLHF
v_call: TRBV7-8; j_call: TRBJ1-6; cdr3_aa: CASSLGKTPSSYNSPLHF
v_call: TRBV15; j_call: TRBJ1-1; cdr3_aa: CATSRDSRTEAFF
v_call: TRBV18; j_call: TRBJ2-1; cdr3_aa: CASSPAGYSYNEQFF
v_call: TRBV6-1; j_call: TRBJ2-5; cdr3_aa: CASSGQPQETQYF
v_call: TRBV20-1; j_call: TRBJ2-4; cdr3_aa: CSASSLRSIQYF
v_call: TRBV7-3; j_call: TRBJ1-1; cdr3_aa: CASSPDPWAGRVEAFF
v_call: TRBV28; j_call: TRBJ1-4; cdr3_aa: CASSAPGQGGKLFF
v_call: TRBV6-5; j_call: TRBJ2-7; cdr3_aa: CASGQVESYEQYF
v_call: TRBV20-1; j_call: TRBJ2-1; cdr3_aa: CSARVGSGGSYNEQFF
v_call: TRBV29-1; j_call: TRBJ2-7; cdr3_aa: CSVGSGGGIYEQYF
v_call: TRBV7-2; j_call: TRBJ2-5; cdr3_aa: CASSLAWGETQYF